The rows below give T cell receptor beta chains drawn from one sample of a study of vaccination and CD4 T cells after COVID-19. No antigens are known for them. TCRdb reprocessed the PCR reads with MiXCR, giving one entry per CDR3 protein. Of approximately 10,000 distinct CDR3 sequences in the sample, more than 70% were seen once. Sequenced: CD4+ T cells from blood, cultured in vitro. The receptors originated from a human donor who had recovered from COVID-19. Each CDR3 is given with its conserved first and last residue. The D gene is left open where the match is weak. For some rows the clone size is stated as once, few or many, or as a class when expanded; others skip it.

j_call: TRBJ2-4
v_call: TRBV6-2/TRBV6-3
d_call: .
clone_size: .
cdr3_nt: TGTGCCAGCAGTGGGGGACTAGCCAAAAACATTCAGTACTTC
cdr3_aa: CASSGGLAKNIQYF

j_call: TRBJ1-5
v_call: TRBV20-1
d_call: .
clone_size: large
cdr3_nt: TGCAGTGCCCCAGGGCGGGACCGCCAGCCCCAGCATTTT
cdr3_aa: CSAPGRDRQPQHF

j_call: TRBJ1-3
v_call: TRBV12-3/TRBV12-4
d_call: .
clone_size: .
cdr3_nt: TGTGCCAGCAGTTTTAGGGTTCTCTCTGGAAACACCATATATTTT
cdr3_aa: CASSFRVLSGNTIYF

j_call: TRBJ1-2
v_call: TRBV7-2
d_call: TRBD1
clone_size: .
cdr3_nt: TGTGCCAGCAGCCCGAGACAGGGACTCACCTCTAACTATGGCTACACCTTC
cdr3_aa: CASSPRQGLTSNYGYTF

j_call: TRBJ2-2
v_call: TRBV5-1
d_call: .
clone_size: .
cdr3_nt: TGCGCCAGCAGCTTGCTCACCGGGGAGCTGTTTTTT
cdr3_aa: CASSLLTGELFF

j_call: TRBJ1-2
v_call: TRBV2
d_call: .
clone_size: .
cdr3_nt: TGTGCCAGCGCTCGAGGGCTGGGTTATGGCTACACCTTC
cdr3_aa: CASARGLGYGYTF

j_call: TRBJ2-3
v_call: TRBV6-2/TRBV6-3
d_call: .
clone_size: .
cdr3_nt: .
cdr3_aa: CASSSTAVGTGARYF

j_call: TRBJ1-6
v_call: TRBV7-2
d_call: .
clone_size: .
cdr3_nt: TGTGCCAGCAGCTTAGAAGCGTTGAGACAGTTGAATAATTCACCCCTCCACTTT
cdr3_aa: CASSLEALRQLNNSPLHF

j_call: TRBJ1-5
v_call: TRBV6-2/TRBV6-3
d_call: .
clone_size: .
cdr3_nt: TGTGCCAGCAGGATTGGGGGGAATAGCAATCAGCCCCAGCATTTT
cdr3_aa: CASRIGGNSNQPQHF

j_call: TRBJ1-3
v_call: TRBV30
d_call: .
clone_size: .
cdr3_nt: TGTGCCTGTACTGGGGGCTCTGGAAACACCATATATTTT
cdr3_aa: CACTGGSGNTIYF

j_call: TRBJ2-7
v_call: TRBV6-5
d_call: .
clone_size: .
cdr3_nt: TGTGCCAGCAGTTACGACTCATCCTACGAGCAGTACTTC
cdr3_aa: CASSYDSSYEQYF

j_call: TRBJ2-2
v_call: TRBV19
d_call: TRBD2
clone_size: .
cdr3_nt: TGTGCCAGTAGTCCCGGACTAGCGGGGGGCACCGGGGAGCTGTTTTTT
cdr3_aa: CASSPGLAGGTGELFF

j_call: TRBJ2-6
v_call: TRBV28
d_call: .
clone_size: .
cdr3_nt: TGTGCCAGCACCTCTCGTCCCACCGTTGGGGCCAACGTCCTGACTTTC
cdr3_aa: CASTSRPTVGANVLTF

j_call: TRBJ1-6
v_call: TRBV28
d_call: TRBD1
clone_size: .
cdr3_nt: TGTGCCAGCAGTTACGGGACGAGGGGGCGCGGGTCCTATAATTCACCCCTCCACTTT
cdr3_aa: CASSYGTRGRGSYNSPLHF

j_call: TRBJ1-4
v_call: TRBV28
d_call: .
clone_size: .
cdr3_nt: TGTGCCAGCAGCGCACCGGACGGGTGGGAAAAACTGTTTTTT
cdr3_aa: CASSAPDGWEKLFF

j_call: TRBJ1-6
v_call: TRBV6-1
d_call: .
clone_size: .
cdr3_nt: TGTGCCAGCAGGGGTTCAAAGGTGGGGCCCTCACCCCTCCACTTT
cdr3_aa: CASRGSKVGPSPLHF

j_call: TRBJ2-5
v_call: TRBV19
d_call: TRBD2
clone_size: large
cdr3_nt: TGTGCCAGTAGTGGGGGACTAGTATTCGCCGGGGAGACCCAGTACTTC
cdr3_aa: CASSGGLVFAGETQYF

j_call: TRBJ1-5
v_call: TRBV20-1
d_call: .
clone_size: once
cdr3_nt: TGCAGTGTATCGACAGCTGGGTCTGTTAGTCAGCCCCAGCATTTT
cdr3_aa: CSVSTAGSVSQPQHF

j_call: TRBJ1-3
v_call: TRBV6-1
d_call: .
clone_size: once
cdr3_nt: TGTGCCAGCAGCCCCGGTTACCAGGGGCATCGAAACACCATATATTTT
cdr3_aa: CASSPGYQGHRNTIYF

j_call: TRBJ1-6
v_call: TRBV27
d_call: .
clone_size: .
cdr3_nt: TGTGCCAGCAGTTTAGGACACTCAAAGCCCCTCCACTTT
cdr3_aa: CASSLGHSKPLHF

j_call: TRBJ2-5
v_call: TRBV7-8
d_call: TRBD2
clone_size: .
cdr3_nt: TGTGCCAGCAGCTTAGGTGGGACTAGCGGGGGCCGGGCCCAGTACTTC
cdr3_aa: CASSLGGTSGGRAQYF

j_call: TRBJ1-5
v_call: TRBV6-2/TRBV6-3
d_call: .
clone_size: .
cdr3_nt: TGTGCCAGCAGTTTCAGCATTCAGCCCCAGCATTTT
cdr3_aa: CASSFSIQPQHF

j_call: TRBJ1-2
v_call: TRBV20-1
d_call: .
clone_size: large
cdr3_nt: TGCAGCCCAGAACAGGGCCCTCTTTACGGCTACACCTTC
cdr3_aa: CSPEQGPLYGYTF

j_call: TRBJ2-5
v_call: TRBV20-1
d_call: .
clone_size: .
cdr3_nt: TGCAGTGCCCATTTAGAGACCCAGTACTTC
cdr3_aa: CSAHLETQYF

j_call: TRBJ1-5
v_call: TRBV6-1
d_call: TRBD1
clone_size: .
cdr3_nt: TGTGCCAGCAGTGTCATTTTCCCGGGACAGGATAGCAATCAGCCCCAGCATTTT
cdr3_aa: CASSVIFPGQDSNQPQHF

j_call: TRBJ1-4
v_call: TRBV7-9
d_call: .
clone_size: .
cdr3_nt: TGTGCCAGCAGCCCAGGGCAGGGGAATGAAAAACTGTTTTTT
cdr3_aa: CASSPGQGNEKLFF

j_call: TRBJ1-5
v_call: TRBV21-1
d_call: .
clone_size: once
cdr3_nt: TGTGCCAGCAGCAAAACCAGGGGGCGCGGGGATCAGCCCCAGCATTTT
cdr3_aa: CASSKTRGRGDQPQHF

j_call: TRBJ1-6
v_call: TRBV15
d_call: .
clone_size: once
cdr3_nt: TGTGCCACCAGCGGCAGCTCCTATAATTCACCCCTCCACTTT
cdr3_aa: CATSGSSYNSPLHF

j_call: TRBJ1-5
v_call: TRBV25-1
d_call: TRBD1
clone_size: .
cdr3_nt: TGTGCCAGCAGTGAGGCAGGGGGCAGCGGCCAGCCCCAGCATTTT
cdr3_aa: CASSEAGGSGQPQHF

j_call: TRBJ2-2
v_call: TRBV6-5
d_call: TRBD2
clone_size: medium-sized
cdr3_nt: TGTGCCAGCAGTTACTCGAGACTAGCGGGAGGACCCATCACCGGGGAGCTGTTTTTT
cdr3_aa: CASSYSRLAGGPITGELFF

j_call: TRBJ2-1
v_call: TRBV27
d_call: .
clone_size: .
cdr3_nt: TGTGCCAGTAGGGGCTTAGGGGGAGGATACAATGAGCAGTTCTTC
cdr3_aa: CASRGLGGGYNEQFF

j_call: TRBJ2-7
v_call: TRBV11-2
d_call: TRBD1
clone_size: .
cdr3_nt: TGTGCCAGCAGCTTAGACGGACAGGGGGCTGCCGAGCAGTACTTC
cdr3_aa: CASSLDGQGAAEQYF

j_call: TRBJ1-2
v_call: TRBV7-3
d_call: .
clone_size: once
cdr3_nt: TGTGCCAGCAGCTCTTCCGGGACGGACGGAGATTATGGCTACACCTTC
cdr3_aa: CASSSSGTDGDYGYTF

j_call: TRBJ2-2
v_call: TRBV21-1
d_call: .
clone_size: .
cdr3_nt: TGTGCCAGCACCCCGACGGGGACCAGTCCGGACACCGGGGAGCTGTTTTTT
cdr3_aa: CASTPTGTSPDTGELFF

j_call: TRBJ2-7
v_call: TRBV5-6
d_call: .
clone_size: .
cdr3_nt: TGTGCCAGCAGCTTGGGTACTAACCCCTACGAGCAGTACTTC
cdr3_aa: CASSLGTNPYEQYF

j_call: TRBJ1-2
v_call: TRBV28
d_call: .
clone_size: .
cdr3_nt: TGTGCCAGCAGTAGAACAAGTTCCTATGGCTACACCTTC
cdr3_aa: CASSRTSSYGYTF

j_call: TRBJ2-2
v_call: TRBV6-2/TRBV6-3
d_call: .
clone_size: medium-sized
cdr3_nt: TGTGCCAGCAGCCACCAAAGGGGGAGGACCGGGGAGCTGTTTTTT
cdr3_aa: CASSHQRGRTGELFF

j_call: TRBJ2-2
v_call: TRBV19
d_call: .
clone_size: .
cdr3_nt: TGTGCCAGTAGTATAGGGGTAACCACCGGGGAGCTGTTTTTT
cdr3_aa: CASSIGVTTGELFF

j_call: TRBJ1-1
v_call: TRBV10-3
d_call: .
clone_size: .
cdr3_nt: TGTGCCATCAGTGAGTCGAAGCCAACCACTGAAGCTTTCTTT
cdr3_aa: CAISESKPTTEAFF

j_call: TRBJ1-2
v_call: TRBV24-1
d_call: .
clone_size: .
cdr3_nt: TGTGCCACCAGTGATTCCGGACGGGACTATGGCTACACCTTC
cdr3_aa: CATSDSGRDYGYTF

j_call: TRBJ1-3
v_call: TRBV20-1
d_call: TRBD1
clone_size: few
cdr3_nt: TGCAGTGCTAAGACAGGGGGCTCGTTGGTAGTGGGAAACACCATATATTTT
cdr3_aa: CSAKTGGSLVVGNTIYF

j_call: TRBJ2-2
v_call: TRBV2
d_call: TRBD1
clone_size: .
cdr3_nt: TGTGCCAGCCGACGGTCCGGGACAGGGTCCGGGGAGCTGTTTTTT
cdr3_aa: CASRRSGTGSGELFF

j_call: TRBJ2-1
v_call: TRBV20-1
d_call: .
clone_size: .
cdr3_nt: TGCAGTGCTAGAGAACTAGGAGACTACAATGAGCAGTTCTTC
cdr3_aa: CSARELGDYNEQFF

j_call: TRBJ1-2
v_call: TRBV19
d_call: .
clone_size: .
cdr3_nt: TGTGCCAGTAGTGGTCAGTTGGCTACTGGGGGCTACACCTTC
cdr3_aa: CASSGQLATGGYTF